Listed below are T cell receptor beta chains from one sample, sequenced in a study of blood T cell repertoires in COVID-19. Assay used: immunoSEQ multiplex PCR; TCRdb lists only in-frame clones, some missing. The data hold 120,000 to 150,000 clones, with around 87% observed a single time. The sequencing sample was made of peripheral blood. These receptors were obtained from a human donor in a cohort sampled during active COVID-19. CDR3s include the opening cysteine and the closing phenylalanine or tryptophan. A D gene is named only where the DNA matches it firmly. Clone size is shown for a subset of rows, as once, few, many or a class of expanded clone.

v_call	clone_size	j_call	d_call	cdr3_aa	cdr3_nt
TRBV11-2	once	TRBJ1-5	TRBD1	CASSLAPGQGVNQPQHF	TGTGCCAGCAGCTTAGCGCCCGGACAGGGAGTGAATCAGCCCCAGCATTTT
TRBV28	-	TRBJ1-5	TRBD1	CASSQPTGWGMSNQPQHF	TGTGCCAGCAGTCAACCGACAGGGTGGGGCATGAGCAATCAGCCCCAGCATTTT
TRBV20-1	-	TRBJ2-3	TRBD2	CSASQQRALAGDTQYF	TGCAGTGCTAGTCAGCAGAGGGCCCTAGCGGGAGATACGCAGTATTTT
TRBV6-5	few	TRBJ1-3	TRBD1	CASNPGQGAGNTIYF	TGTGCCAGCAATCCCGGACAGGGCGCTGGAAACACCATATATTTT
TRBV3-1/TRBV3-2	few	TRBJ1-1	TRBD1	CASSQGTGGTEAFF	TGTGCCAGCAGCCAAGGGACAGGGGGCACTGAAGCTTTCTTT
TRBV7-9	-	TRBJ2-5	-	CASNPRRGHGQETQYF	TGTGCCAGCAACCCGCGGCGGGGGCACGGACAAGAGACCCAGTACTTC
TRBV30	-	TRBJ2-1	-	CAWSPRGGVAYNEQFF	TGTGCCTGGAGTCCAAGGGGGGGGGTCGCCTACAATGAGCAGTTCTTC
TRBV11-3	once	TRBJ2-3	TRBD2	CASSLDVVASGRILTDTQYF	TGTGCCAGCAGCTTAGATGTGGTGGCTAGCGGGAGGATCCTCACAGATACGCAGTATTTT
TRBV12-3/TRBV12-4	-	TRBJ1-2	-	CASSLGLDGYTF	TGTGCCAGCAGTTTGGGACTGGATGGCTACACCTTC
TRBV19	-	TRBJ2-5	TRBD1	CASSLGRGTRETQYF	TGTGCCAGTAGCCTCGGCAGGGGGACGCGAGAGACCCAGTACTTC
TRBV5-1	-	TRBJ2-1	TRBD1	CASGFQGQGYNEQFF	TGCGCCAGCGGATTTCAGGGACAGGGCTACAATGAGCAGTTCTTC
TRBV5-1	few	TRBJ1-3	TRBD1	CASSLGTGGGNTIYF	TGCGCCAGCAGCTTGGGGACAGGGGGTGGAAACACCATATATTTT
TRBV14	-	TRBJ2-1	-	CASSEESGEQFF	TGTGCCAGCAGCGAAGAGAGCGGTGAGCAGTTCTTC
TRBV6-5	-	TRBJ1-5	-	CASSNTGLQPQHF	TGTGCCAGCAGTAACACAGGGCTTCAGCCCCAGCATTTT
TRBV10-1	-	TRBJ2-1	TRBD2	CASSEGASGRYNEQFF	TGCGCCAGCAGTGAGGGGGCTAGCGGGAGATACAATGAGCAGTTCTTC